The following is a T cell receptor (beta chain) sequence with its context. These data come from a study of T cell changes during pregnancy in multiple sclerosis. The assay was immunoSEQ multiplex PCR, and TCRdb's table has in-frame clones only and misses some. Here the sample spans about 120,000 clones, approximately 93% being singletons. There are 16 residues in the CDR3. Trimming removed 0 bases at V and 1 base at J, with 16 bases between. In germline, CDR1 is GTSNPN, CDR2 SVGIG (reference sequence). Sequencing used peripheral blood, obtained before pregnancy. The rearrangement joins TRBV30 to TRBJ2-7; the D gene is possibly TRBD2 (5 bases). The sequence was collected from a female donor with multiple sclerosis, enrolled in a pregnancy study. DNA of the CDR3: TGTGCCTGGAGTGTAAACCGGTTAGCGCCTTCCTACGAGCAGTACTTC. The encoded protein is CAWSVNRLAPSYEQYF.